These 7 T cell receptor beta chains came from one sample sequenced in a study of blood T cell repertoires in COVID-19. Clones were read by immunoSEQ multiplex PCR, and TCRdb kept only the in-frame ones, dropping some. The data show about 200,000 clones, approximately 86% seen once. Input material: peripheral blood. The receptors derive from a woman aged 45-65 years with COVID-19, enrolled during active disease.

V usage is TRBV4-3 and J usage is TRBJ1-6, with 10 bases identical to TRBD1. The CDR3 has 16 amino acids. V trimming: 3 bases; J trimming: 4 bases; junction bases outside the gene matches: 3. From germline, CDR1 is LGHNA and CDR2 YSLEER. The CDR3 here is CASSQGTGAYNSPLHF. CDR3 nucleotides: TGCGCCAGCAGCCAGGGGACAGGGGCTTATAATTCACCCCTCCACTTT.

This chain uses TRBV7-8 with TRBJ2-2, with a tentative D call TRBD2 (5 bases). The V gene lost 0 bases and the J gene lost 4 bases, with 12 bases spanning the gap. There are 16 residues in the CDR3. The germline V gene has CDR1 SGHVS and CDR2 FQNEAQ. The CDR3 DNA reads TGTGCCAGCAGCTTAGCGCAGAGGACTGCCACCGGGGAGCTGTTTTTT. Protein: CASSLAQRTATGELFF.

V and J are TRBV3-1 (or the pseudogene TRBV3-2) and TRBJ2-5, with TRBD1 matching 9 bases. The length of the CDR3 is 15 residues. Germline assignment: CDR1 LGHDT and CDR2 YNNKEL (reference sequence). Trimming took 6 bases from V and 3 from J; bases not matched to a gene: 8. In nucleotides, the CDR3 is TGTGCCAGCAGTTACTTTACAGGGGGCGAAGAGACCCAGTACTTC. Amino acids: CASSYFTGGEETQYF.

The chain uses TRBV3-1 (or the pseudogene TRBV3-2) and TRBJ1-1; D perhaps matches TRBD1 (5 bases). V was trimmed by 0 bases and J by 11 bases, leaving 16 bases between them. Germline loops: CDR1 LGHDT, CDR2 YNNKEL (reference sequence). The length of the CDR3 is 14 residues. The CDR3: CASSQDLTGGLAFF. Written as DNA, the CDR3 is TGTGCCAGCAGCCAAGATCTCACGGGGGGTTTGGCTTTCTTT.

The J gene is TRBJ2-5, the V gene TRBV5-4, with a tentative D call TRBD2 (6 bases). Trimming shortened V by 4 bases and J by 1 base, and 11 bases separated the two germline ends. The CDR3 has 14 residues. CDR1 is SGHNT, CDR2 YYREEE, per germline (reference sequence). Written as DNA, the CDR3 is TGTGCCAGCAGCCCCGGACTACTCCAAGAGACCCAGTACTTC. Translation: CASSPGLLQETQYF.

This clone was detected only once. The chain is built from TRBV6-4 and TRBJ1-2, with D uncertain. Germline lookup yields CDR1 MRHNA and CDR2 SNTAGT. The CDR3 extends over 16 amino acids. Trimming pared 6 bases from V and 3 bases from J, leaving 20 bases between. In DNA form, the CDR3 reads TGTGCCAGCAGACCAACGGGAAGCAATTGGGACTATGGCTACACCTTC. Amino acids: CASRPTGSNWDYGYTF.

The chain employs TRBV29-1 and TRBJ2-3; 8 bases map to TRBD2. Germline V gene sequence: CDR1 SQVTM, CDR2 ANQGSEA. J gave up 6 bases and V 7 bases, and 6 bases lay outside the gene matches. This CDR3 spans 12 amino acids. The CDR3 coding sequence is TGCAGCGCAAATCCGGGGGGGGATACGCAGTATTTT. It is translated as CSANPGGDTQYF.